What follows is one T cell receptor (beta chain) and its context. Antigen specificity is unknown. This sample is part of a study of liver allograft versus peripheral blood T cells. Looking at the study overall: What was compared were the T cell receptor repertoires in transplanted livers and those in the peripheral blood of recipients.

In TCRdb, the reads were re-called with MiXCR into one record per CDR3 protein. The top ten clones hold roughly an eighth of a sample with about 16,000 distinct CDR3 sequences, roughly 21% of them seen once. The study, taken as a whole, reports: Reportedly, liver allograft T cell receptor repertoires differed from peripheral blood ones.

V was clipped by 0 bases and J by 0 bases, with 15 bases between them. Germline V gene lookup returns CDR1 DFQATT and CDR2 SNEGSKA (reference sequence). This CDR3 has 17 residues. The rearrangement joins TRBV20-1 to TRBJ1-3; D remains unclear. The clonotype comes from a human patient who had a liver transplant. Some T cells may have come from the graft donor. The CDR3 spells CSAREWRSVDSGNTIYF. The CDR3 DNA follows: TGCAGTGCTAGAGAATGGCGTTCGGTGGACTCTGGAAACACCATATATTTT.